Shown below are 11 T cell receptor beta chains from a single sample sequenced in a study of blood T cell repertoires in COVID-19. Clones were read by immunoSEQ multiplex PCR, and TCRdb kept only the in-frame ones, dropping some. The sample has approximately 350,000 clones, around 86% seen once. Sequences were obtained from peripheral blood. The origin of the receptors is a woman aged 45-65 years with COVID-19, enrolled during active disease.

V gene TRBV3-1 (or the pseudogene TRBV3-2) combines with J gene TRBJ1-5; D is perhaps TRBD1 (6 bases). V was shortened by 4 bases and J by 3 bases, with 13 bases between the two germline ends. The CDR3 covers 15 residues. Germline assignment: CDR1 LGHDT and CDR2 YNNKEL (reference sequence). In DNA form, the CDR3 reads TGTGCCAGCAGCCGTAACAGGGATTTCAATCAGCCCCAGCATTTT. Protein: CASSRNRDFNQPQHF.

The chain joins TRBV5-1 to TRBJ2-6, with 9 bases aligning to TRBD1. Germline V lookup: CDR1 SGHRS, CDR2 YFSETQ. With 3 bases clipped from V and 2 bases from J, the junction kept 9 bases outside the gene matches. This CDR3 is 18 amino acids long. The DNA of the CDR3 is TGCGCCAGCAGCTCCCGTCCCGGGACAGGGACTGGGGCCAACGTCCTGACTTTC. It specifies CASSSRPGTGTGANVLTF.

This sequence joins TRBV6-2 or TRBV6-3 and TRBJ2-7; D unresolved. CDR3 length equals 12 residues. Germline CDR1 and CDR2: MNHEY and SVGEGT. Trimming left V 3 bases short and J 3 bases short, with 6 bases between. The DNA for the CDR3 is TGTGCCAGCAGTTATAACAGCTACGAGCAGTACTTC. Translation: CASSYNSYEQYF.

The rearrangement joins TRBV7-2 to TRBJ2-7; maybe TRBD2 (7 bases). Germline CDR1 SGHTA, CDR2 FQGNSA. Trimming cost V 6 bases and J 5 bases, with 23 bases left between them. The CDR3 has 16 residues. In DNA, the CDR3 is TGTGCCAGCAGGGCTCACAGTGGGGGAGGGGGAAACGAGCAGTACTTC. The encoded protein is CASRAHSGGGGNEQYF.

This chain joins TRBV10-3 and TRBJ1-2; weak D call: TRBD1 (5 bases). Germline CDR1 and CDR2: ENHRY and SYGVKD. This CDR3 is built from 14 residues. The V end lost 3 bases, the J end lost 2 bases, and 10 bases lay between the germline ends. The CDR3 DNA is TGTGCCATCAGTGAAATGGAGGGGAACTATGGCTACACCTTC. It specifies CAISEMEGNYGYTF.

The CDR3 is CASSDRSGGNEQFF. The CDR3 region has the DNA TGTGCCAGCAGTGATAGGTCTGGCGGGAATGAGCAGTTCTTC. The chain has TRBV6-1 and TRBJ2-1; a possible D gene is TRBD2 (5 bases). V gave up 3 bases and J gave up 7 bases, with 13 bases separating them. The CDR3 totals 14 residues. Germline lookup yields CDR1 MNHNS and CDR2 SASEGT.

J is TRBJ2-1 and V is TRBV28; 10 nucleotides agree with TRBD2. V lost 5 bases to trimming and J lost 4 bases; unmatched junction nucleotides: 8. Germline CDR1 MDHEN, CDR2 SYDVKM. The CDR3 consists of 16 residues. In DNA form, the CDR3 reads TGTGCCAGCAGTGCCCCGTTAGCGGGAGGATACAATGAGCAGTTCTTC. It translates to CASSAPLAGGYNEQFF.

This CDR3 reads CASSSLLAAPGGADGYTF. For the CDR3, the DNA is TGTGCCAGCAGTTCCCTTCTAGCCGCTCCAGGGGGCGCGGATGGCTACACCTTC. The chain uses TRBV27 and TRBJ1-2; TRBD1 matches at 8 bases. The CDR3 covers 18 residues. In germline, CDR1 is MNHEY, CDR2 SMNVEV (reference sequence). V shed 4 bases, J shed 6 bases, and the junction held 19 bases outside the gene matches.

The gene calls are TRBV19 and TRBJ1-1; 7 bases line up with TRBD1. The CDR3 is made up of 18 amino acids. With 7 bases clipped from V and 0 bases from J, the junction kept 17 bases outside the gene matches. CDR1 is LNHDA, CDR2 SQIVND, per germline (reference sequence). This CDR3 is CASTKDRVLRPMNTEAFF. The CDR3, as DNA: TGTGCCAGTACCAAAGACAGGGTTTTAAGACCCATGAACACTGAAGCTTTCTTT. The full variable domain, with the rest looked up from reference TRBV19 and TRBJ1-1, is DGGITQSPKYLFRKEGQNVTLSCEQNLNHDAMYWYRQDPGQGLRLIYYSQIVNDFQKGDIAEGYSVSREKKESFPLTVTSAQKNPTAFYLCASTKDRVLRPMNTEAFFGQGTRLTVV.

The rearrangement uses TRBV12-5 and TRBJ2-5, with D unresolved. This CDR3 has 13 residues. Trimming stripped 6 bases from V and 6 bases from J, with 14 bases between. CDR1 and CDR2 from the germline V gene are LGHNT and FRNRAP. This CDR3 reads CASGPELVKTQYF. As DNA, the CDR3 is TGTGCTAGTGGCCCGGAGCTGGTAAAGACCCAGTACTTC. The whole variable domain, remainder taken from reference TRBV12-5 and TRBJ2-5, is DARVTQTPRHKVTEMGQEVTMRCQPILGHNTVFWYRQTMMQGLELLAYFRNRAPLDDSGMPKDRFSAEMPDATLATLKIQPSEPRDSAVYFCASGPELVKTQYFGPGTRLLVL.

This clone was seen a single time. V gene TRBV5-6 combines with J gene TRBJ1-4; 7 bases fit TRBD1. The V and J ends lost 4 bases and 8 bases, in that order; junction bases with no gene match: 11. The CDR3 runs 15 residues. Germline loops: CDR1 SGHDT, CDR2 YYEEEE. The CDR3 sequence: CASSSYRGRGEKLFF. DNA of the CDR3: TGTGCCAGCAGCAGTTACAGGGGACGGGGGGAAAAACTGTTTTTT.